What follows is one T cell receptor beta chain and its context. These data come from a study of blood T cell repertoires in COVID-19. Study as a whole: In each case, the material was cDNA or gDNA derived from T cells, B-cell-depleted T cells, or PBMCs.

Sequencing used immunoSEQ multiplex PCR; TCRdb keeps in-frame clones, though not all of them. The repertoire consists of about 100,000 clones, with approximately 88% occurring once and the leading ten covering approximately 6.8%. The TCR originated in a man in his forties or fifties with active or convalescent COVID-19. Sequencing was done on a sample of peripheral blood.

CDR3 region: CASSYSPQGANSPLHF. The CDR3 DNA reads as TGTGCCAGCAGTTACTCTCCGCAGGGGGCTAATTCACCCCTCCACTTT. The chain employs TRBV6-6 and TRBJ1-6, with 8 bases lining up with TRBD1. After removal of 0 bases from V and 6 bases from J, the junction contained 4 bases not matched to a gene. CDR1 MNHNY and CDR2 SVGAGI come from the germline V gene (reference sequence). The CDR3 contains 16 residues.